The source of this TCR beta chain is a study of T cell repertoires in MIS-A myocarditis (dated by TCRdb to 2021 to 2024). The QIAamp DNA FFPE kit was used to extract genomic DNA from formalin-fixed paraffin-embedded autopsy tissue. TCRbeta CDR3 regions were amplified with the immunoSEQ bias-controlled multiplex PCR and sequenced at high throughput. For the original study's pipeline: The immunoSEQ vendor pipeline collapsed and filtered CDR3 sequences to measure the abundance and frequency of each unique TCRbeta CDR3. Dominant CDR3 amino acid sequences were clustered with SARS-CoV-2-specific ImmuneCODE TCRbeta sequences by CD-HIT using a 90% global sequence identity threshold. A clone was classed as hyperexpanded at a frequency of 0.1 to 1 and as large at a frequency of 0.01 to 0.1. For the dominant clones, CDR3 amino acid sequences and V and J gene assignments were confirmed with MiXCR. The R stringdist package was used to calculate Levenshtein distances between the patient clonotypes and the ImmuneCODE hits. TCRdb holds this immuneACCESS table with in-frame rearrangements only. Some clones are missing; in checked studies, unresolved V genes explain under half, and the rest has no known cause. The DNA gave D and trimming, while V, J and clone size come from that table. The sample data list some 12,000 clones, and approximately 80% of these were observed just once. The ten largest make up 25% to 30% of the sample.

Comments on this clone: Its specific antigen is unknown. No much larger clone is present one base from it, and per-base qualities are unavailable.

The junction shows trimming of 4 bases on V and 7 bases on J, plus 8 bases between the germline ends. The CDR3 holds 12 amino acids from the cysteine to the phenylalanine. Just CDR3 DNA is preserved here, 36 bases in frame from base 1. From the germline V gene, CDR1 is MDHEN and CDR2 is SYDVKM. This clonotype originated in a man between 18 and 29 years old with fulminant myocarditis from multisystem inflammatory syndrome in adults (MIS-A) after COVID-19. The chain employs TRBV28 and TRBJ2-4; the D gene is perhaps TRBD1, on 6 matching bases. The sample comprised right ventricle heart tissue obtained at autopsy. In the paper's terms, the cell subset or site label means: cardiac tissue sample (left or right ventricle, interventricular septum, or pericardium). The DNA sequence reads TGTGCCAGCAGTTCCCAGGGGAACATTCAGTACTTC. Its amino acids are CASSSQGNIQYF.